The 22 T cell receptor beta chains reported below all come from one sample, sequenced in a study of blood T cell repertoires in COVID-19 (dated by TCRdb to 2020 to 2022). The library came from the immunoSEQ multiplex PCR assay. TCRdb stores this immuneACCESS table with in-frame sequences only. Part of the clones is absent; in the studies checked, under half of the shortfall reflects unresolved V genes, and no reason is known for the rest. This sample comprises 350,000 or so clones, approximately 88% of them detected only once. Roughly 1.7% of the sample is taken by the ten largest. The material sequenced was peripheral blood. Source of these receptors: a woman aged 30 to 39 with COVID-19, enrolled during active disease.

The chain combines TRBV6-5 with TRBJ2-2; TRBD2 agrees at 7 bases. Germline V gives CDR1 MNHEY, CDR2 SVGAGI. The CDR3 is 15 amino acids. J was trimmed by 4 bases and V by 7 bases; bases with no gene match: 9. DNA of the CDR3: TGTGCCAGCAACACAGCGGGGTCGGGCACCGGGGAGCTGTTTTTT. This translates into CASNTAGSGTGELFF.

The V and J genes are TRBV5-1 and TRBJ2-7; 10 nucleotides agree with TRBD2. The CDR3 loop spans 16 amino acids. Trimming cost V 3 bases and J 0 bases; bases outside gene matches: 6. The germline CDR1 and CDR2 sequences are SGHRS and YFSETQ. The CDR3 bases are TGCGCCAGCAGCTCAGGACTAGCGGCCACCTCCTACGAGCAGTACTTC. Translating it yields CASSSGLAATSYEQYF.

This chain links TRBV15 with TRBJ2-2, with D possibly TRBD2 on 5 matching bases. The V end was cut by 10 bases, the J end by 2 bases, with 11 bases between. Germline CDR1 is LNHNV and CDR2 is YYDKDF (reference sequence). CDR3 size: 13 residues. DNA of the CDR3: TGTGCCATTTCCGGGGTCAACACCGGGGAGCTGTTTTTT. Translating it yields CAISGVNTGELFF.

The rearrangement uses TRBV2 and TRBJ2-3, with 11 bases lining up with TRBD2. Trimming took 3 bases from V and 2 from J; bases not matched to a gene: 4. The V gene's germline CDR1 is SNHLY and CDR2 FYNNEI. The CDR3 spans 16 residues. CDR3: CASSDPTSGATDTQYF. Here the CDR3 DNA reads TGTGCCAGCAGTGACCCGACTAGCGGGGCCACAGATACGCAGTATTTT.

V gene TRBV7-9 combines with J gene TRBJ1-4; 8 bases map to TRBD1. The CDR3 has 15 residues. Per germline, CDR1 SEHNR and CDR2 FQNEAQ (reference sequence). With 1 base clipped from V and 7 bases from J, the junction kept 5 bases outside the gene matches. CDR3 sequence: CASSLEETGVEKLFF. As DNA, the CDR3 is TGTGCCAGCAGCTTAGAGGAGACAGGGGTTGAAAAACTGTTTTTT.

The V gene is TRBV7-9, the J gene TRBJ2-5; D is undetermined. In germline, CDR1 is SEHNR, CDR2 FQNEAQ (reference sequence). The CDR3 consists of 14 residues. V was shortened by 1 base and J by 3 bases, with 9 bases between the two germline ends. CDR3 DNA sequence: TGTGCCAGCAGCTTAGACGGGTACAAAGAGACCCAGTACTTC. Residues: CASSLDGYKETQYF.

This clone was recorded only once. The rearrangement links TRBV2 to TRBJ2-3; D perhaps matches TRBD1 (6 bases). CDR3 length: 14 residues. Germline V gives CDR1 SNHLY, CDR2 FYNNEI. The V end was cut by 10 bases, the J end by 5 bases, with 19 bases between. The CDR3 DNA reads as TGTGCCACCATTAGGGTGGGGGCCCAAGATACGCAGTATTTT. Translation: CATIRVGAQDTQYF.

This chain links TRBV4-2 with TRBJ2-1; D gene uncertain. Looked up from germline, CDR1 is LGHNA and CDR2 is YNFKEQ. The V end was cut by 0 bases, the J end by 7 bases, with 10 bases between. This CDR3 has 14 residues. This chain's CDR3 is CASSQDSSVNEQFF. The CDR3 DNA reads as TGTGCCAGCAGCCAAGATAGTTCGGTGAATGAGCAGTTCTTC.

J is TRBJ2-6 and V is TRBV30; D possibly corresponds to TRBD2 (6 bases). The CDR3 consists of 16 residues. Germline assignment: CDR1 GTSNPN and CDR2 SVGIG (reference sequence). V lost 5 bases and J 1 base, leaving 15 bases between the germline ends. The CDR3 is CAWGRGKLSGANVLTF. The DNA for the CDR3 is TGTGCCTGGGGACGGGGGAAATTATCTGGGGCCAACGTCCTGACTTTC.

The CDR3 DNA follows: TGCAGTGCTAGTGACAGGGTACACTCTGGAAACACCATATATTTT. Amino acid sequence: CSASDRVHSGNTIYF. This sequence joins TRBV20-1 and TRBJ1-3, with 7 positions matching TRBD1. Germline values: CDR1 DFQATT, CDR2 SNEGSKA (reference sequence). V trimming: 3 bases; J trimming: 0 bases; junction bases outside the gene matches: 5. This CDR3 has 15 residues.

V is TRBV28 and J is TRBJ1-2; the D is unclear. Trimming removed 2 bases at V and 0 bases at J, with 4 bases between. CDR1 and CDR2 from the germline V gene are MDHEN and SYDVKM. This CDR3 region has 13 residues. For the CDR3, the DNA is TGTGCCAGCAGTTTAGGAGCTAACTATGGCTACACCTTC. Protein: CASSLGANYGYTF.

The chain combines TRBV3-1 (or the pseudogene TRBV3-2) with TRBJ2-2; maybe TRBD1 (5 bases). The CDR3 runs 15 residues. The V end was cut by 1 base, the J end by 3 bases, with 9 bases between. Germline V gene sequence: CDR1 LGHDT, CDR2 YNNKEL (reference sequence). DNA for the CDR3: TGTGCCAGCAGCCAAGTCCAGGGTCACACCGGGGAGCTGTTTTTT. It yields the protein CASSQVQGHTGELFF.

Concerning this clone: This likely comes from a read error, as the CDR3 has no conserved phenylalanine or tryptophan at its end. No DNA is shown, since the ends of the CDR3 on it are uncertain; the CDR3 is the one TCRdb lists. This CDR3 reads CASSYSSRGKYFG. The chain recombines TRBV6-2 or TRBV6-3 with TRBJ1-2; TRBD1 was called by the table and not checked on the DNA. 13 amino acids form the CDR3, both terminal residues included. Germline CDR1 and CDR2: MNHEY and SVGEGT.

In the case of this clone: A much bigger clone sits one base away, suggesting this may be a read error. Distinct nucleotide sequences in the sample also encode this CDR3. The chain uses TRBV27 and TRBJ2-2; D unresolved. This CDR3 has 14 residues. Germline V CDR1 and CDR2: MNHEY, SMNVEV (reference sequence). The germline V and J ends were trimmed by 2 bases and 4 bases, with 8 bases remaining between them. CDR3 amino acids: CASSLGAPTGELFF. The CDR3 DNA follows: TGTGCCAGCAGTTTAGGAGCGCCCACCGGGGAGCTGTTTTTT.

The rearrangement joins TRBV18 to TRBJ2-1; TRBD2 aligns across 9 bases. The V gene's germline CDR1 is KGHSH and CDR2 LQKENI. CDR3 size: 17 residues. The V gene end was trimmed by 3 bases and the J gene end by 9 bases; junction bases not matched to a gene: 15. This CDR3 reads CASSPYEAAGGLGEQFF. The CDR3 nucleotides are TGTGCCAGCTCACCCTACGAGGCCGCGGGGGGGCTGGGTGAGCAGTTCTTC.

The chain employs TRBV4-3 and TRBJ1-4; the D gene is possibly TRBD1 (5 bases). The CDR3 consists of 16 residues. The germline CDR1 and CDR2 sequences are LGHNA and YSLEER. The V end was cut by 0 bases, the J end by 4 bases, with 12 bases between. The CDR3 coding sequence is TGCGCCAGCAGCCAAGATCCCGACAGCGATAATGAAAAACTGTTTTTT. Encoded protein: CASSQDPDSDNEKLFF.

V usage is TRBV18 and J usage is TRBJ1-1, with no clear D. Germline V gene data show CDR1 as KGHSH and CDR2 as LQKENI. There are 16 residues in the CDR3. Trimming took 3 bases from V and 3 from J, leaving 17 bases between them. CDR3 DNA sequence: TGTGCCAGCTCACCCGCTATTGCGGTTGTGGACACTGAAGCTTTCTTT. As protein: CASSPAIAVVDTEAFF.

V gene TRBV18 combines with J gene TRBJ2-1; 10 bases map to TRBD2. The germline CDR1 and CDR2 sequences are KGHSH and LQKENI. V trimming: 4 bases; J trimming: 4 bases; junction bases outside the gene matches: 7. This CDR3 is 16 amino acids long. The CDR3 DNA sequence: TGTGCCAGCTCACTAGCGGGGGGACACGGATACAATGAGCAGTTCTTC. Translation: CASSLAGGHGYNEQFF.

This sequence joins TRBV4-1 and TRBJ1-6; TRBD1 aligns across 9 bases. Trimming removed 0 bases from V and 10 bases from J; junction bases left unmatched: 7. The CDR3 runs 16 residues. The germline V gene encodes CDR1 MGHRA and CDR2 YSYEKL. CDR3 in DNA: TGCGCCAGCAGCCAAGATCGCGGGACAGGGAACTCACCCCTCCACTTT. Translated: CASSQDRGTGNSPLHF.

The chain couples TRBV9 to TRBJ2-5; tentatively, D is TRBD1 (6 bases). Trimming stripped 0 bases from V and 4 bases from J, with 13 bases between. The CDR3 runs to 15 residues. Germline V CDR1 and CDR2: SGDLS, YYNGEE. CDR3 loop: CASSVDPRGRETQYF. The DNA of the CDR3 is TGTGCCAGCAGCGTAGACCCCAGGGGAAGAGAGACCCAGTACTTC.

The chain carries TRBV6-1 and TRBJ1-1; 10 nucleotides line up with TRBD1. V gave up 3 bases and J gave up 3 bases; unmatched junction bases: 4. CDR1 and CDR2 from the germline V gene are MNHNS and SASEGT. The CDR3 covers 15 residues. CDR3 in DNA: TGTGCCAGCAGTGATCGACAGGGGGCAGACACTGAAGCTTTCTTT. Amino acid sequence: CASSDRQGADTEAFF.

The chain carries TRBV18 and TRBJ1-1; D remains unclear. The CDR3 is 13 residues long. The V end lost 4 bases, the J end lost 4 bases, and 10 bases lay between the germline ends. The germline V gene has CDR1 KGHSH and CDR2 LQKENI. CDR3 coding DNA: TGTGCCAGCTCACGGGCAGGCTTCACTGAAGCTTTCTTT. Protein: CASSRAGFTEAFF.